Listed here are 29 T cell receptor beta chains from one sample, sequenced in a study of control samples from healthy donors and cancer patients. Assay: immunoSEQ multiplex PCR; the TCRdb copy retains only in-frame clones and omits some. The sample includes 97,000 or so clones, about 92% of them seen just once. Material for sequencing was blood. All receptors come from a woman aged 18-35 years in good health.

Details on this clone: Additional DNA sequences in this sample encode the identical CDR3. V and J are TRBV5-1 and TRBJ2-1, with 7 bases matching TRBD2. The CDR3 covers 13 residues. Germline CDR1 reads SGHRS; CDR2 reads YFSETQ. With 4 bases clipped from V and 7 bases from J, the junction kept 5 bases outside the gene matches. The CDR3 bases are TGCGCCAGCAGCCCGGGACTAACTAATGAGCAGTTCTTC. This sequence encodes CASSPGLTNEQFF. Looking up the rest from reference TRBV5-1 and TRBJ2-1 gives the full variable domain: KAGVTQTPRYLIKTRGQQVTLSCSPISGHRSVSWYQQTPGQGLQFLFEYFSETQRNKGNFPGRFSGRQFSNSRSEMNVSTLELGDSALYLCASSPGLTNEQFFGPGTRLTVL.

V and J are TRBV19 and TRBJ1-1; TRBD1 matches 10 bases. V lost 4 bases to trimming and J lost 3 bases; unmatched junction nucleotides: 14. Germline V lookup: CDR1 LNHDA, CDR2 SQIVND (reference sequence). The CDR3 is made up of 18 amino acids. CDR3 DNA: TGTGCCAGTAGTAAAGACAGGGGGCGCCGAGGGATGGACACTGAAGCTTTCTTT. Translated, it gives CASSKDRGRRGMDTEAFF.

This rearrangement joins TRBV11-1 to TRBJ1-2; a possible D gene is TRBD1 (6 bases). Between the trimmed V and J ends, which lost 7 bases and 8 bases, there was a span of 17 bases. The germline V gene encodes CDR1 SGHAT and CDR2 FQDESV (reference sequence). The length of the CDR3 is 13 residues. The DNA of the CDR3 is TGTGCCAGCACCTACGGGGGGCAGGGGGGCTACACCTTC. Its protein is CASTYGGQGGYTF.

V gene TRBV7-9 combines with J gene TRBJ1-5; D unresolved. Trimming left V 5 bases short and J 4 bases short, with 12 bases between. The CDR3 totals 14 residues. Germline CDR1 and CDR2: SEHNR and FQNEAQ (reference sequence). The CDR3 bases are TGTGCCAGCAGCACGTCGGGGTATAATCAGCCCCAGCATTTT. Residues: CASSTSGYNQPQHF.

The sample holds a few counts of this clone. The rearrangement uses TRBV29-1 and TRBJ2-7, with a tentative D call TRBD1 (7 bases). This CDR3 region has 16 residues. The V gene lost 2 bases and the J gene lost 4 bases, with 21 bases spanning the gap. CDR1 is SQVTM and CDR2 is ANQGSEA in the germline V gene. The DNA for the CDR3 is TGCAGCGTTGAATGGCGGGACAGAGGATCACAGTACGAGCAGTACTTC. It codes for CSVEWRDRGSQYEQYF.

V usage is TRBV5-8 and J usage is TRBJ1-4; a weak D match, TRBD1 (5 bases). Trimming cost V 2 bases and J 2 bases, with 13 bases left between them. Germline values: CDR1 SGHTS, CDR2 YDEGEE. CDR3 length: 16 residues. The CDR3 DNA reads TGTGCCAGCAGCTTATGGGGGAAGGGGACTAATGAAAAACTGTTTTTT. Translation: CASSLWGKGTNEKLFF.

The rearrangement links TRBV9 to TRBJ1-1; D call uncertain. Trimming removed 0 bases from V and 2 bases from J, with 11 bases in between. CDR3 size: 15 residues. Germline-derived CDR1 and CDR2 are SGDLS and YYNGEE. The CDR3 loop is CASSVEARSNTEAFF. The CDR3 bases are TGTGCCAGCAGCGTAGAGGCCAGGTCTAACACTGAAGCTTTCTTT.

The V gene is TRBV11-3, the J gene TRBJ2-7; 7 nucleotides align to TRBD1. The CDR3 extends over 11 amino acids. The junction had 1 base not matched to a gene; V was cut back by 6 bases and J by 5 bases. The germline CDR1 and CDR2 sequences are SGHNT and YENEEA. CDR3 nucleotides: TGTGCCAGCAGACAGGGGAACGAGCAGTACTTC. It specifies CASRQGNEQYF. Together with reference TRBV11-3 and TRBJ2-7, the CDR3 gives the full variable domain: EAGVVQSPRYKIIEKKQPVAFWCNPISGHNTLYWYLQNLGQGPELLIRYENEEAVDDSQLPKDRFSAERLKGVDSTLKIQPAELGDSAVYLCASRQGNEQYFGPGTRLTVT.

The chain combines TRBV11-3 with TRBJ1-1, with D hard to call. The germline gives CDR1 SGHNT, CDR2 YENEEA. The CDR3 has 11 amino acids. Between the trimmed V and J ends, which lost 4 bases and 2 bases, there was a span of 2 bases. The CDR3 nucleotides read TGTGCCAGCAGCTCCAACACTGAAGCTTTCTTT. It yields the protein CASSSNTEAFF.

This chain links TRBV6-5 with TRBJ1-1; TRBD1 matches 8 bases. CDR1 is MNHEY, CDR2 SVGAGI, per germline. The CDR3 sequence is 13 residues long. V lost 5 bases to trimming and J lost 7 bases; unmatched junction nucleotides: 6. The CDR3 spells CASSTTGAGEAFF. The CDR3 DNA reads as TGTGCCAGCAGTACGACAGGGGCCGGTGAAGCTTTCTTT.

The J gene is TRBJ1-3, the V gene TRBV5-6; D is unclear. In germline, CDR1 is SGHDT, CDR2 YYEEEE. This CDR3 is built from 17 residues. The V gene lost 4 bases and the J gene lost 2 bases, with 19 bases spanning the gap. DNA for the CDR3: TGTGCCAGCAGCCTCCACCGTTTGGCCATCGCTGGAAACACCATATATTTT. It yields the protein CASSLHRLAIAGNTIYF.

The V and J genes are TRBV6-1 and TRBJ1-5, with D perhaps matching TRBD1 (5 bases). CDR1 and CDR2 (germline): MNHNS, SASEGT. V lost 4 bases, J lost 6 bases, and 19 bases lay in between. The CDR3 extends over 16 amino acids. In DNA form, the CDR3 reads TGTGCCAGCAGTGCGGAACCCGGACCTGGGGGTCAGCCCCAGCATTTT. It codes for CASSAEPGPGGQPQHF.

The chain joins TRBV2 to TRBJ2-1, with 7 bases matching TRBD2. Germline V gives CDR1 SNHLY, CDR2 FYNNEI. This CDR3 region has 14 residues. Germline trimming cut 6 bases from V and 2 bases from J; bases unmatched to any gene: 4. The chain's CDR3 is CASSALAAYNEQFF. DNA of the CDR3: TGTGCCAGCAGCGCCCTAGCGGCCTACAATGAGCAGTTCTTC.

V and J are TRBV19 and TRBJ2-1; 9 bases line up with TRBD2. The CDR3 totals 15 residues. Per the germline V gene, CDR1 is LNHDA and CDR2 is SQIVND (reference sequence). With V trimmed by 10 bases and J by 6 bases, 13 bases remained unmatched. The CDR3 DNA follows: TGTGCCACTTATGGGGGAGCGGGAGGAAGCAATGAGCAGTTCTTC. Residues: CATYGGAGGSNEQFF.

This clone appeared once. The V and J genes are TRBV6-2 or TRBV6-3 and TRBJ1-1; a weak D match, TRBD1 (6 bases). The CDR3 runs to 14 residues. From germline, CDR1 is MNHEY and CDR2 SVGEGT. The V gene lost 2 bases and the J gene lost 1 base, with 8 bases spanning the gap. CDR3 loop: CASSYPTGNTEAFF. The CDR3 DNA is TGTGCCAGCAGTTACCCGACAGGGAACACTGAAGCTTTCTTT.

This chain links TRBV30 with TRBJ1-6, with D possibly TRBD1 on 5 matching bases. CDR3 length equals 13 residues. Germline V lookup: CDR1 GTSNPN, CDR2 SVGIG (reference sequence). Trimming removed 3 bases from V and 10 bases from J, with 13 bases in between. The CDR3 spells CAWSANRISPLHF. The CDR3 DNA sequence: TGTGCCTGGAGCGCGAACAGGATCTCACCCCTCCACTTT.

The chain has TRBV24-1 and TRBJ2-2; D gene ambiguous. This CDR3 is 13 amino acids long. The V gene lost 5 bases and the J gene lost 1 base, with 4 bases spanning the gap. The germline gives CDR1 KGHDR, CDR2 SFDVKD. The CDR3 bases are TGTGCCACCAGTGCGGGGAACACCGGGGAGCTGTTTTTT. Encoded protein: CATSAGNTGELFF.

The V call is TRBV30, the J call TRBJ1-4, with TRBD1 identical over 7 bases. Germline values: CDR1 GTSNPN, CDR2 SVGIG (reference sequence). Trimming took 0 bases from V and 8 from J; bases not matched to a gene: 12. CDR3 size: 16 residues. CDR3 DNA: TGTGCCTGGAGTGTGACCCAACGGACAGGCGGCGAAAAACTGTTTTTT. Amino acids: CAWSVTQRTGGEKLFF.

This clone was detected only once. The chain recombines TRBV11-3 with TRBJ1-1, with D hard to call. Looked up from germline, CDR1 is SGHNT and CDR2 is YENEEA. V lost 3 bases and J lost 0, with 5 bases in between. The CDR3 is 13 residues long. Here the CDR3 DNA reads TGTGCCAGCAGCTTGAGGGTGAACACTGAAGCTTTCTTT. This codes for CASSLRVNTEAFF.

In this sample, this clone turned up once. The rearrangement joins TRBV18 to TRBJ1-2, with 8 bases identical to TRBD1. CDR1 KGHSH and CDR2 LQKENI come from the germline V gene. The CDR3 covers 14 residues. The ends lost 3 bases at V and 8 bases at J; junction bases unmatched: 8. The CDR3 DNA reads as TGTGCCAGCTCACCGCTGCAGGGGGCCGGGGGCTACACCTTC. Protein: CASSPLQGAGGYTF.

V gene TRBV7-3 combines with J gene TRBJ1-1; 7 bases fit TRBD1. Germline trimming cut 2 bases from V and 7 bases from J; bases unmatched to any gene: 13. The CDR3 extends over 16 amino acids. The germline CDR1 and CDR2 sequences are SGHTA and FQGTGA. CDR3 bases: TGTGCCAGCAGCTTAGAGCCGTTGCCAGGGGGATATGAAGCTTTCTTT. It translates to CASSLEPLPGGYEAFF.

The rearrangement joins TRBV2 to TRBJ2-7, with 12 bases identical to TRBD2. The CDR3 length is 13 residues. The V and J ends lost 9 bases and 3 bases, in that order; junction bases with no gene match: 3. Per the germline V gene, CDR1 is SNHLY and CDR2 is FYNNEI. CDR3 sequence: CARRLAGVYEQYF. The CDR3 nucleotides read TGTGCCAGACGACTAGCGGGAGTCTACGAGCAGTACTTC.

This sequence joins TRBV28 and TRBJ2-5, with 9 bases fitting TRBD1. With V trimmed by 4 bases and J by 7 bases, 10 bases remained unmatched. Germline values: CDR1 MDHEN, CDR2 SYDVKM. The CDR3 is 15 amino acids. The CDR3 sequence is CASSSQGQGRGTQYF. In nucleotides, the CDR3 is TGTGCCAGCAGTTCCCAGGGACAGGGAAGAGGGACCCAGTACTTC.

The chain uses TRBV7-2 and TRBJ2-3; D may be TRBD2 (5 bases). This CDR3 spans 15 amino acids. V dropped 5 bases and J dropped 3 bases, with 15 bases sitting between them. Germline V gene lookup returns CDR1 SGHTA and CDR2 FQGNSA. The DNA for the CDR3 is TGTGCCAGCAGCCCAGACTCTTCGGGGACAGATACGCAGTATTTT. It yields the protein CASSPDSSGTDTQYF.

This CDR3 reads CASSLALTENTEAFF. In nucleotides, the CDR3 is TGTGCCAGCAGCTTAGCCCTGACAGAGAACACTGAAGCTTTCTTT. This rearrangement joins TRBV11-2 to TRBJ1-1; possible D gene TRBD1, 5 bases. The CDR3 is 15 residues long. The germline V and J ends were trimmed by 1 base and 1 base, with 10 bases remaining between them. The germline gives CDR1 SGHAT, CDR2 FQNNGV.

This chain connects TRBV3-1 (or the pseudogene TRBV3-2) to TRBJ1-1, with 9 bases identical to TRBD1. The CDR3 runs to 14 residues. V gave up 3 bases and J gave up 5 bases; unmatched junction bases: 4. The germline gives CDR1 LGHDT, CDR2 YNNKEL (reference sequence). Here the CDR3 DNA reads TGTGCCAGCAGCCAGGGACAGGGAATTACTGAAGCTTTCTTT. Protein sequence: CASSQGQGITEAFF.

This clone was observed once. The chain is built from TRBV28 and TRBJ1-5, with D perhaps TRBD1 (6 bases). This CDR3 is 14 amino acids long. Deletions cut 6 bases from V and 3 bases from J, with 12 bases between. The germline V gene has CDR1 MDHEN and CDR2 SYDVKM. CDR3 amino acids: CASRPGQLNQPQHF. The CDR3 coding sequence is TGTGCCAGCAGACCTGGACAGCTCAATCAGCCCCAGCATTTT.

The genes are TRBV20-1 and TRBJ1-3; D unclear. The CDR3 is made up of 15 amino acids. Trimming took 3 bases from V and 0 from J, leaving 12 bases between them. The germline V gene has CDR1 DFQATT and CDR2 SNEGSKA (reference sequence). The CDR3 reads CSASSTEHSGNTIYF. CDR3 in DNA: TGCAGTGCTAGTTCCACAGAGCACTCTGGAAACACCATATATTTT.

This sequence joins TRBV7-6 and TRBJ2-3; TRBD2 agrees at 7 bases. Germline CDR1 reads SGHVS; CDR2 reads FNYEAQ. The CDR3 extends over 16 amino acids. V shed 1 base and J 4 bases; nucleotides not matched to a gene: 8. CDR3 residues: CASSLGAGSRADTQYF. The DNA for the CDR3 is TGTGCCAGCAGCTTAGGAGCGGGATCCCGCGCAGATACGCAGTATTTT.